This entry lists 13 T cell receptor beta chains sequenced from one sample in a study of blood T cell repertoires in COVID-19. Sequencing was performed with immunoSEQ multiplex PCR; in TCRdb, only in-frame clones are kept and a portion is missing. The sample has fewer than 250,000 clones, 86% seen once; the top ten hold under 14%. Source material: peripheral blood. These receptors were taken from a man aged 50 to 59 with COVID-19, enrolled during active disease.

The chain uses TRBV4-3 and TRBJ2-2; 8 bases are shared with TRBD1. Germline CDR1 LGHNA, CDR2 YSLEER. Trimming removed 4 bases from V and 4 bases from J; junction bases left unmatched: 8. The CDR3 is 16 residues long. CDR3 region: CASSRLAGGITGELFF. CDR3 bases: TGCGCCAGCAGCCGCTTGGCAGGGGGCATCACCGGGGAGCTGTTTTTT.

The genes are TRBV6-2 or TRBV6-3 and TRBJ2-7, with 11 bases that match TRBD2. CDR1 and CDR2 (germline): MNHEY, SVGEGT. The CDR3 contains 16 residues. V lost 3 bases and J lost 3; bases outside the gene matches: 7. The DNA of the CDR3 is TGTGCCAGCAGTTATTCCATAGCGGGAGGGAACTACGAGCAGTACTTC. Protein product: CASSYSIAGGNYEQYF.

This clone was counted between two and nine times. This chain's CDR3 is CASSVAAGLVLQPQHF. The CDR3 region has the DNA TGTGCCAGCAGCGTAGCGGCGGGGTTGGTTCTTCAGCCCCAGCATTTT. This chain uses TRBV28 with TRBJ1-5; the D is unclear. CDR3 length: 16 residues. V was cut by 6 bases and J by 6 bases, with 21 bases left in between. In germline, CDR1 is MDHEN, CDR2 SYDVKM.

This clone was observed a single time. The V gene is TRBV7-2, the J gene TRBJ2-1; D call uncertain. Looked up from germline, CDR1 is SGHTA and CDR2 is FQGNSA. The CDR3 spans 14 residues. The V end lost 5 bases, the J end lost 0 bases, and 8 bases lay between the germline ends. CDR3 sequence reads: CASSPPSSYNEQFF. CDR3 in DNA: TGTGCCAGCAGCCCGCCGAGCTCCTACAATGAGCAGTTCTTC. Variable domain in full (rest from reference TRBV7-2 and TRBJ2-1): GAGVSQSPSNKVTEKGKDVELRCDPISGHTALYWYRQSLGQGLEFLIYFQGNSAPDKSGLPSDRFSAERTGGSVSTLTIQRTQQEDSAVYLCASSPPSSYNEQFFGPGTRLTVL.

This clone was recorded only once. This chain links TRBV28 with TRBJ1-2, with 9 positions matching TRBD1. Germline trimming cut 10 bases from V and 10 bases from J; bases unmatched to any gene: 7. The CDR3 loop spans 11 amino acids. Germline V gene lookup returns CDR1 MDHEN and CDR2 SYDVKM. As DNA, the CDR3 is TGTGCCACCGGGACAGGGTTTGACTACACCTTC. Its translation is CATGTGFDYTF.

This sequence joins TRBV5-6 and TRBJ2-5; 14 bases align to TRBD2. The trim removed 4 bases at V and 3 bases at J, leaving 11 bases unmatched. This CDR3 has 18 amino acids. The germline CDR1 and CDR2 sequences are SGHDT and YYEEEE. CDR3 in DNA: TGTGCCAGCAGCCCACCGGGACTAGCGGGGGAGCTTAAAGAGACCCAGTACTTC. Translated, it gives CASSPPGLAGELKETQYF.

The V and J genes are TRBV2 and TRBJ1-5; D is perhaps TRBD1 (5 bases). V gave up 5 bases and J gave up 4 bases, with 15 bases separating them. This CDR3 is 15 amino acids long. Germline assignment: CDR1 SNHLY and CDR2 FYNNEI. The CDR3 bases are TGTGCCAGCAGTCCGGATTCCAGGGCAAATCAGCCCCAGCATTTT. The encoded protein is CASSPDSRANQPQHF.

The genes are TRBV14 and TRBJ2-6, with D perhaps TRBD2 (6 bases). Trimming removed 4 bases at V and 2 bases at J, with 15 bases between. The CDR3 runs 17 residues. Germline V CDR1 and CDR2: SGHDN, FVKESK. The CDR3 nucleotides are TGTGCCAGCAGCCCCGGGGTGGAGGGGCCTGGGGCCAACGTCCTGACTTTC. This encodes CASSPGVEGPGANVLTF.

The chain's CDR3 is CASGTYSGGPHEQYF. The CDR3 DNA is TGTGCCAGCGGCACCTATAGCGGGGGGCCCCACGAGCAGTACTTC. The chain joins TRBV3-1 (or the pseudogene TRBV3-2) to TRBJ2-7; the match to TRBD2 covers 10 bases. The CDR3 runs to 15 residues. J lost 5 bases, V lost 8 bases, and 12 bases had no gene match. Germline loops: CDR1 LGHDT, CDR2 YNNKEL (reference sequence).

V and J are TRBV20-1 and TRBJ2-5; 7 bases align to TRBD2. With 3 bases clipped from V and 1 base from J, the junction kept 8 bases outside the gene matches. Per germline, CDR1 DFQATT and CDR2 SNEGSKA (reference sequence). The CDR3 spans 15 residues. The chain's CDR3 is CSASRAGELQETQYF. The CDR3 DNA sequence: TGCAGTGCTAGTCGGGCGGGAGAGCTCCAAGAGACCCAGTACTTC.

The rearrangement links TRBV13 to TRBJ2-5, with TRBD2 matching over 7 bases. This CDR3 is built from 13 residues. Looked up from germline, CDR1 is PRHDT and CDR2 is FYEKMQ (reference sequence). The V segment lost 3 bases and the J segment 10 bases; nucleotides outside the gene matches: 8. The chain's CDR3 is CASSFRYAGDQYF. The CDR3 DNA reads TGTGCCAGCAGCTTCCGGTACGCGGGGGACCAGTACTTC.

This clone was detected ten times or more. The chain is built from TRBV6-2 or TRBV6-3 and TRBJ2-1; D gene uncertain. The CDR3 runs to 12 residues. Trimming removed 6 bases at V and 7 bases at J, with 10 bases between. Germline CDR1 reads MNHEY; CDR2 reads SVGEGT. The CDR3 reads CASSGSWNEQFF. CDR3 coding DNA: TGTGCCAGCAGCGGTAGTTGGAATGAGCAGTTCTTC.

V gene TRBV6-5 combines with J gene TRBJ1-2, with D tentatively TRBD1 (5 bases). The CDR3 consists of 13 residues. Trimming took 2 bases from V and 4 from J, leaving 8 bases between them. Germline CDR1 is MNHEY and CDR2 is SVGAGI. This CDR3 is CASSYIRAYGYTF. CDR3 in DNA: TGTGCCAGCAGTTACATCAGGGCCTATGGCTACACCTTC.